These 27 T cell receptor beta chains came from one sample sequenced in a study of shared clonotypes between healthy human individuals. Profiled with immunoSEQ multiplex PCR; TCRdb holds only in-frame clones, not every one. The sample comprises about 590,000 clones, 95% to 96% of which are singletons, and 0.11% rests with the top ten. The naive CD8 fraction comprised CD45RO-negative cells positively selected for CCR7 and excluded terminally differentiated effector memory CD45RA+ cells. The sequencing input was naive CD8+ T cells sorted from blood. These receptors were taken from a woman aged 25 to 39 in good health.

The chain combines TRBV7-2 with TRBJ1-5; D is unclear. This CDR3 comprises 15 residues. Trimming took 6 bases from V and 0 from J, leaving 12 bases between them. Germline CDR1 SGHTA, CDR2 FQGNSA. The CDR3 here is CASRSGLVSNQPQHF. The CDR3 DNA is TGTGCCAGCAGGTCGGGGTTGGTTAGCAATCAGCCCCAGCATTTT.

The V gene is TRBV5-6, the J gene TRBJ2-5, with TRBD2 matching 9 bases. The CDR3 spans 15 residues. CDR1 is SGHDT, CDR2 YYEEEE, per germline. J was trimmed by 5 bases and V by 4 bases; bases with no gene match: 9. The DNA for the CDR3 is TGTGCCAGCAGCCCGGGACTAGCCCAGGGGGAGACCCAGTACTTC. Its translation: CASSPGLAQGETQYF.

The V gene is TRBV28, the J gene TRBJ2-3, with D uncertain. The CDR3 is 13 residues long. V shed 7 bases and J shed 4 bases, with 12 bases lying between them. Germline CDR1 and CDR2: MDHEN and SYDVKM. CDR3 sequence reads: CASNFRVADTQYF. CDR3 bases: TGTGCCAGCAACTTTAGAGTCGCAGATACGCAGTATTTT.

V gene TRBV27 combines with J gene TRBJ2-7; possibly TRBD1 or TRBD2 for D (6 bases each). Trimming took off 2 bases at V and 5 bases at J, with 13 bases between the two ends. There are 14 residues in the CDR3. Germline assignment: CDR1 MNHEY and CDR2 SMNVEV (reference sequence). In DNA form, the CDR3 reads TGTGCCAGCAGTTTAATTTGGGGGGCCCACGAGCAGTACTTC. Protein product: CASSLIWGAHEQYF.

For this clone: Other DNA sequences in this sample translate to the same CDR3. The chain has TRBV27 and TRBJ2-5, with 11 bases that match TRBD2. The CDR3 is 15 amino acids. The germline V gene has CDR1 MNHEY and CDR2 SMNVEV (reference sequence). The V segment lost 5 bases and the J segment 3 bases; nucleotides outside the gene matches: 5. The CDR3 protein is CASSIGTSGKETQYF. In DNA, the CDR3 is TGTGCCAGCAGTATCGGGACTAGCGGTAAAGAGACCCAGTACTTC.

The chain couples TRBV5-6 to TRBJ2-7; TRBD1 aligns across 11 bases. This CDR3 comprises 15 residues. The V segment lost 0 bases and the J segment 4 bases; nucleotides outside the gene matches: 3. Germline V CDR1 and CDR2: SGHDT, YYEEEE. DNA for the CDR3: TGTGCCAGCAGCTTGGGGACAGGGGGCGGGTACGAGCAGTACTTC. Protein product: CASSLGTGGGYEQYF.

This chain connects TRBV15 to TRBJ1-5; D is uncertain. The CDR3 has 16 residues. Germline V gives CDR1 LNHNV, CDR2 YYDKDF (reference sequence). Deletions cut 0 bases from V and 3 bases from J, with 12 bases between. In DNA, the CDR3 is TGTGCCACCAGCAGAGACCCGACAAACATCAATCAGCCCCAGCATTTT. Translating gives CATSRDPTNINQPQHF.

Concerning this clone itself: Other DNA sequences of this sample code for an identical CDR3. This chain uses TRBV27 with TRBJ2-7; 11 positions agree with TRBD2. From germline, CDR1 is MNHEY and CDR2 SMNVEV (reference sequence). The CDR3 contains 14 residues. With V trimmed by 5 bases and J by 3 bases, 3 bases remained unmatched. The CDR3, as DNA: TGTGCCAGCAGTCCAGGGACTAGCGGCTACGAGCAGTACTTC. This translates into CASSPGTSGYEQYF.

This clone was detected once. This CDR3 is also generated by other DNA sequences in the sample. The chain employs TRBV30 and TRBJ2-7; D gene uncertain. Per the germline V gene, CDR1 is GTSNPN and CDR2 is SVGIG (reference sequence). The CDR3 spans 11 residues. Trimming left V 1 base short and J 5 bases short, with 6 bases between. The CDR3: CAWSEVNEQYF. DNA of the CDR3: TGTGCCTGGAGTGAGGTGAACGAGCAGTACTTC.

This chain joins TRBV4-1 and TRBJ2-1; D uncertain. The length of the CDR3 is 16 residues. V lost 5 bases, J lost 0 bases, and 14 bases lay in between. Per the germline V gene, CDR1 is MGHRA and CDR2 is YSYEKL. CDR3 nucleotide sequence: TGCGCCAGCAGCACCCCCTCAGTAAGCTCCTACAATGAGCAGTTCTTC. It translates to CASSTPSVSSYNEQFF.

This clone was seen once. The gene calls are TRBV7-7 and TRBJ2-7; D possibly matches TRBD1 or TRBD2 (5 bases each). The CDR3 sequence is 14 residues long. The V gene lost 5 bases and the J gene lost 2 bases, with 13 bases spanning the gap. Germline CDR1 reads SSHAT; CDR2 reads FNYEAQ (reference sequence). This chain's CDR3 is CASSPGPYAYEQYF. CDR3 coding DNA: TGTGCCAGCAGCCCGGGACCCTATGCCTACGAGCAGTACTTC.

The V gene is TRBV2, the J gene TRBJ2-1, with 12 bases fitting TRBD2. Trimming at V came to 2 bases and at J to 3 bases, leaving 8 bases not matched to a gene. The CDR3 is 18 residues long. Germline CDR1 SNHLY, CDR2 FYNNEI. The CDR3 region has the DNA TGTGCCAGCAGTGAACACCGGCTAGCGGGAGGGATCTACAATGAGCAGTTCTTC. Its translation is CASSEHRLAGGIYNEQFF.

This sequence joins TRBV5-1 and TRBJ2-7; 10 nucleotides match TRBD2. There are 15 residues in the CDR3. Trimming at V came to 2 bases and at J to 6 bases, leaving 8 bases not matched to a gene. CDR1 is SGHRS and CDR2 is YFSETQ in the germline V gene. In DNA, the CDR3 is TGCGCCAGCAGCTTCTCTAGCGGGAGTATCCTCGAGCAGTACTTC. Translation gives CASSFSSGSILEQYF.

The chain employs TRBV5-4 and TRBJ2-1; D gene unclear. V lost 0 bases and J lost 7, with 8 bases in between. Germline CDR1 and CDR2: SGHNT and YYREEE (reference sequence). This CDR3 has 13 amino acids. The CDR3 sequence is CASSLEGFNEQFF. CDR3 bases: TGTGCCAGCAGCTTGGAAGGTTTTAATGAGCAGTTCTTC.

The V call is TRBV11-2, the J call TRBJ2-7; 8 bases map to TRBD1. CDR3 length: 16 amino acids. Germline V gene lookup returns CDR1 SGHAT and CDR2 FQNNGV. The trim removed 2 bases at V and 3 bases at J, leaving 9 bases unmatched. CDR3 in DNA: TGTGCCAGCAGCTTAACGTCCAGGGGGCATTTCTACGAGCAGTACTTC. It encodes CASSLTSRGHFYEQYF.

CDR3 residues: CASSLAIGRYYEQYF. The CDR3 bases are TGTGCCAGCAGCTTAGCGATAGGCAGGTACTACGAGCAGTACTTC. V usage is TRBV7-6 and J usage is TRBJ2-7; no clear D. Per germline, CDR1 SGHVS and CDR2 FNYEAQ. This CDR3 has 15 amino acids. V lost 0 bases to trimming and J lost 3 bases, with 12 bases between them.

This clone was found once. V and J are TRBV7-9 and TRBJ2-1, with TRBD2 matching 13 bases. V gave up 5 bases and J gave up 3 bases; unmatched junction bases: 10. Germline CDR1 is SEHNR and CDR2 is FQNEAQ (reference sequence). There are 18 residues in the CDR3. The CDR3: CASSGTSGTSERYNEQFF. CDR3 nucleotides: TGTGCCAGCAGCGGGACTAGCGGGACCTCTGAACGCTACAATGAGCAGTTCTTC. Looking up the rest from reference TRBV7-9 and TRBJ2-1 gives the full variable domain: DTGVSQNPRHKITKRGQNVTFRCDPISEHNRLYWYRQTLGQGPEFLTYFQNEAQLEKSRLLSDRFSAERPKGSFSTLEIQRTEQGDSAMYLCASSGTSGTSERYNEQFFGPGTRLTVL.

The J gene is TRBJ2-1, the V gene TRBV28; TRBD1 matches 8 bases. Germline trimming cut 3 bases from V and 8 bases from J; bases unmatched to any gene: 6. This CDR3 is built from 14 residues. Germline-derived CDR1 and CDR2 are MDHEN and SYDVKM. CDR3 nucleotide sequence: TGTGCCAGCAGTTTCCAGGGGGCGCGACATGAGCAGTTCTTC. Translating it yields CASSFQGARHEQFF. Based on the CDR3 plus reference TRBV28 and TRBJ2-1, the full variable domain is DVKVTQSSRYLVKRTGEKVFLECVQDMDHENMFWYRQDPGLGLRLIYFSYDVKMKEKGDIPEGYSVSREKKERFSLILESASTNQTSMYLCASSFQGARHEQFFGPGTRLTVL.

The rearrangement links TRBV7-9 to TRBJ2-5, with TRBD1 matching 9 bases. CDR1 SEHNR and CDR2 FQNEAQ come from the germline V gene (reference sequence). V shed 4 bases, J shed 5 bases, and the junction held 11 bases outside the gene matches. The CDR3 has 16 amino acids. CDR3 loop: CASSSGQGWAMETQYF. In DNA, the CDR3 is TGTGCCAGCAGCTCCGGACAGGGGTGGGCTATGGAGACCCAGTACTTC.

Concerning this clone: At the DNA level, this CDR3 is encoded by other sequences in the same sample as well. V and J are TRBV27 and TRBJ1-5, with a possible D match to TRBD1 (6 bases). CDR3 length: 14 residues. Germline V gene sequence: CDR1 MNHEY, CDR2 SMNVEV (reference sequence). Trimming left V 5 bases short and J 3 bases short, with 11 bases between. The CDR3 is CASSRTGSNQPQHF. In DNA, the CDR3 is TGTGCCAGCAGTCGAACAGGGTCCAATCAGCCCCAGCATTTT.

The chain is built from TRBV2 and TRBJ1-3, with 7 bases identical to TRBD1. The CDR3 totals 16 residues. V was clipped by 10 bases and J by 0 bases; unmatched bases: 12. The germline V gene has CDR1 SNHLY and CDR2 FYNNEI. CDR3 coding DNA: TGTGCCACCCGTCCGGGACAGCCGATCTCTGGAAACACCATATATTTT. Its translation: CATRPGQPISGNTIYF.

The gene calls are TRBV28 and TRBJ2-7; D could derive from TRBD1 or TRBD2 (7 bases each). The CDR3 extends over 15 amino acids. With 7 bases removed from V and 2 bases from J, the gap between germline ends came to 18 bases. Looked up from germline, CDR1 is MDHEN and CDR2 is SYDVKM. This CDR3 is CASTPGGAVTYEQYF. CDR3 bases: TGTGCCAGCACCCCAGGGGGGGCCGTCACCTACGAGCAGTACTTC.

This chain links TRBV13 with TRBJ1-2; TRBD1 aligns across 7 bases. The CDR3 sequence is 13 residues long. V lost 8 bases and J lost 1; bases outside the gene matches: 4. The germline V gene encodes CDR1 PRHDT and CDR2 FYEKMQ (reference sequence). The CDR3, as DNA: TGTGCCAGCGGGGACAGAGTTAACTATGGCTACACCTTC. This encodes CASGDRVNYGYTF.

V is TRBV27 and J is TRBJ1-1, with TRBD1 as a possible D gene (6 bases). V was shortened by 5 bases and J by 9 bases, with 19 bases between the two germline ends. Germline V CDR1 and CDR2: MNHEY, SMNVEV (reference sequence). The CDR3 is made up of 14 amino acids. The CDR3 is CASSTTHGQSKAFF. In DNA, the CDR3 is TGTGCCAGCAGTACAACCCACGGACAGTCCAAAGCTTTCTTT.

The chain links TRBV28 to TRBJ1-1, with TRBD1 as a possible D gene (5 bases). Germline V lookup: CDR1 MDHEN, CDR2 SYDVKM. V shed 4 bases and J shed 0 bases, with 18 bases lying between them. The CDR3 has 17 amino acids. The CDR3 spells CASSSPRTIGMNTEAFF. For the CDR3, the DNA is TGTGCCAGCAGTTCACCCCGGACAATAGGGATGAACACTGAAGCTTTCTTT.

The chain employs TRBV9 and TRBJ1-2, with D possibly matching TRBD1 (6 bases). Trimming stripped 4 bases from V and 4 bases from J, with 23 bases between. The CDR3 is made up of 17 amino acids. CDR1 and CDR2 from the germline V gene are SGDLS and YYNGEE. CDR3 protein: CASSPSPSVGHGYGYTF. In DNA, the CDR3 is TGTGCCAGCAGCCCCTCCCCGTCTGTGGGACACGGCTATGGCTACACCTTC.

The chain links TRBV9 to TRBJ2-1; possibly TRBD1 or TRBD2 for D (6 bases each). Trimming left V 0 bases short and J 3 bases short, with 13 bases between. This CDR3 comprises 16 residues. CDR1 and CDR2 (germline): SGDLS, YYNGEE. The DNA of the CDR3 is TGTGCCAGCAGCGTAGCGGGCAGGGGACTCTACAATGAGCAGTTCTTC. Its protein is CASSVAGRGLYNEQFF.